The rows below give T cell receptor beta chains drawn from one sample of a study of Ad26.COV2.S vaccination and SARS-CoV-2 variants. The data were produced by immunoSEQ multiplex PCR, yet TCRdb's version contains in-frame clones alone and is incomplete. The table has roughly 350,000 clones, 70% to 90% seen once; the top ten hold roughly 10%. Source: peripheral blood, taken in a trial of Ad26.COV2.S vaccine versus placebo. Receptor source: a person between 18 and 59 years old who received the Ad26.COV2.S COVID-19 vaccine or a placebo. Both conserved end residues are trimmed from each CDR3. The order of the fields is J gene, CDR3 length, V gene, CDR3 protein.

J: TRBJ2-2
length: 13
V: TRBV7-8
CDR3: ASSDGRLYTGELF

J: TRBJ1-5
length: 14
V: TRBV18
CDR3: ASSLSTGNSNQPQH

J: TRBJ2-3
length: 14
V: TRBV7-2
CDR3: ASSFPPLAGGDTQY

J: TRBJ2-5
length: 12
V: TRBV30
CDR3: AFTLPGPGETQY

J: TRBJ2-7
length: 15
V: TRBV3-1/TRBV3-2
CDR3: ASSRVRVAGLPYEQY

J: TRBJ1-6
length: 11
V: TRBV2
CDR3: ASLPDSYSPLH

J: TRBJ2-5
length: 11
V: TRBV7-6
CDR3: ASRAAGGETQY

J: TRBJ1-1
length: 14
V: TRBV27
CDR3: ASSLHPKWGATEAF

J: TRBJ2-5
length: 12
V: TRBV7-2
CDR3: ASSPPGPRETQY

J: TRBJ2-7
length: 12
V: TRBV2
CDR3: ASSVSGRREEQY

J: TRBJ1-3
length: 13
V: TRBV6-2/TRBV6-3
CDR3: ASSYGTASGNTIY

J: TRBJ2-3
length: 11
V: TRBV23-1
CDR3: ASRKGGRDTQY

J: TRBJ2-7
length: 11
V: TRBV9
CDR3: ASSVFRVGEQY

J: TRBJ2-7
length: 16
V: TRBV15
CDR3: ATRTAGPGLSRFYEQY

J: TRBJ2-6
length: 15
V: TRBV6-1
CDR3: ASSEYQASSGANVLT

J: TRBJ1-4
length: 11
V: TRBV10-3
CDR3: ASKGAANEKLF

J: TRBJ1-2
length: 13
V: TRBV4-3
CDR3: ASSQGRLQTYGYT

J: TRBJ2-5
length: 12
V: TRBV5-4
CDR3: ASSLQDSLETQY

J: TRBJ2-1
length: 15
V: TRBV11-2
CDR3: ASSFGRSARSYNEQF

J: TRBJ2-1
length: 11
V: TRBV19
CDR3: ASSIAGIYEQF

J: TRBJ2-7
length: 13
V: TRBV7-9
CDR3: ASSLSWGSYYEQY

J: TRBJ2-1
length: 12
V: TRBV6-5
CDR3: ASRASQGAFEQF

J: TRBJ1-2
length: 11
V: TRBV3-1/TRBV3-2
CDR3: ASSTQGGGGYT

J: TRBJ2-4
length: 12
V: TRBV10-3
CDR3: AISDGTGANIQY

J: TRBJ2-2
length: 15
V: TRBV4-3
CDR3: ASKSGGDPTGTGELF

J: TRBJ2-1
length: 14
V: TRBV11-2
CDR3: ASSPRQGQGGNEQF

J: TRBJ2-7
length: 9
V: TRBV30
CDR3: AWRRDYEQY

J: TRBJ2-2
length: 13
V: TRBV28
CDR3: ARRYGGGYTGELF

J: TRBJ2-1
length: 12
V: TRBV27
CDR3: ASSFTDPYNEQF

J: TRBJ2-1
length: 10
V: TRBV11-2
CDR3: ASSQLGGPQF

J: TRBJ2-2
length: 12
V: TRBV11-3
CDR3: ASSLGGNTGELF

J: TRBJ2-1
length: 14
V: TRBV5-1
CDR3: ASSLAWYSSYNEQF

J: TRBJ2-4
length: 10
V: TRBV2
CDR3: ASSEGRGWLY

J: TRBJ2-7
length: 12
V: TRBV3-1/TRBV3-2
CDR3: ASSLGTGRYEQY

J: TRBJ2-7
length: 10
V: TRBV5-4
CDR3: ASSPGGLEQY

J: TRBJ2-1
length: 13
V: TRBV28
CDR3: ASSSGQGTYNEQF

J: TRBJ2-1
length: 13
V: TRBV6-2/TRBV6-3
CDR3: ASSYSGAGADEQF

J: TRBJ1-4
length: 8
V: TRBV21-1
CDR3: ASSGVLLF